This entry lists 13 T cell receptor beta chains sequenced from one sample in a study of T cell responses to AZD1222 COVID-19 vaccine. Sequencing used immunoSEQ multiplex PCR; TCRdb keeps in-frame clones, though not all of them. Altogether tens of thousands of clones are present, around nine tenths being singletons, with the ten largest covering roughly 5.1%. The sample was peripheral blood, taken on day 0 of MenACWY control vaccination. These receptors all come from an adult in good health.

As to this clone: Other DNA variants within this sample encode the same CDR3. The chain recombines TRBV28 with TRBJ2-7, with D uncertain. CDR1 and CDR2 (germline): MDHEN, SYDVKM. The CDR3 length is 14 residues. The ends were cut back, 3 bases at V and 5 bases at J, with 14 bases in the middle. CDR3 nucleotide sequence: TGTGCCAGCAGTTTGAGACTCCCGCGGAACGAGCAGTACTTC. Protein sequence: CASSLRLPRNEQYF.

The rearrangement links TRBV7-9 to TRBJ2-3; tentative D call: TRBD2 (6 bases). The germline V gene has CDR1 SEHNR and CDR2 FQNEAQ (reference sequence). The CDR3 length is 15 residues. V was cut by 2 bases and J by 2 bases, with 11 bases left in between. The CDR3 spells CASSLLARHTDTQYF. CDR3 nucleotide sequence: TGTGCCAGCAGCTTACTAGCGAGACACACAGATACGCAGTATTTT.

V usage is TRBV19 and J usage is TRBJ2-5; D is unresolved. The V end was cut by 5 bases, the J end by 2 bases, with 9 bases between. Germline CDR1 LNHDA, CDR2 SQIVND (reference sequence). CDR3 size: 13 residues. The CDR3 nucleotides are TGTGCCAGTAGTGCCCGCGTACAAGAGACCCAGTACTTC. It translates to CASSARVQETQYF.

The gene calls are TRBV5-1 and TRBJ2-4, with D possibly matching TRBD1 (6 bases). The CDR3 runs to 14 residues. CDR1 SGHRS and CDR2 YFSETQ come from the germline V gene. The V and J ends lost 4 bases and 5 bases respectively, with 13 bases between them. In DNA form, the CDR3 reads TGCGCCAGCAGCACGGACAGCCCCCAAAACATTCAGTACTTC. This codes for CASSTDSPQNIQYF.

CDR3 coding DNA: TGTGCCAGCAGCTTGTTCCGGTCGACGGATAGCAATCAGCCCCAGCATTTT. Protein product: CASSLFRSTDSNQPQHF. The chain combines TRBV5-8 with TRBJ1-5; D uncertain. Germline V CDR1 and CDR2: SGHTS, YDEGEE. V was pared by 1 base and J by 0 bases, with 14 bases between. This CDR3 contains 17 residues. The variable domain in full, with the rest retrieved from reference TRBV5-8 and TRBJ1-5, is EAGVTQSPTHLIKTRGQQATLRCSPISGHTSVYWYQQALGLGLQFLLWYDEGEERNRGNFPPRFSGRQFPNYSSELNVNALELEDSALYLCASSLFRSTDSNQPQHFGDGTRLSIL.

V usage is TRBV28 and J usage is TRBJ1-6; TRBD1 matches 7 bases. The CDR3 is 15 amino acids. V lost 10 bases, J lost 6 bases, and 12 bases stayed unmatched. Germline values: CDR1 MDHEN, CDR2 SYDVKM. CDR3 bases: TGTGCCACCTTCTTAGCCAGGGGGATTAATTCACCCCTCCACTTT. Residues: CATFLARGINSPLHF.

This chain uses TRBV7-8 with TRBJ2-7; D could derive from TRBD1 or TRBD2 (6 bases each). V shed 1 base and J shed 1 base, with 11 bases lying between them. This CDR3 has 15 residues. The V gene's germline CDR1 is SGHVS and CDR2 FQNEAQ. CDR3 region: CASSLEGGPSYEQYF. In nucleotides, the CDR3 is TGTGCCAGCAGCTTAGAGGGGGGACCGTCCTACGAGCAGTACTTC.

The chain recombines TRBV7-7 with TRBJ1-1, with D possibly matching TRBD1 (6 bases). With 2 bases removed from V and 5 bases from J, the gap between germline ends came to 9 bases. CDR1 is SSHAT and CDR2 is FNYEAQ in the germline V gene (reference sequence). This CDR3 spans 13 amino acids. The CDR3 spells CASSLRGGTEAFF. Here the CDR3 DNA reads TGTGCCAGCAGCTTAAGAGGGGGGACTGAAGCTTTCTTT.

The chain is built from TRBV7-2 and TRBJ2-3, with D unclear. V lost 5 bases and J 5 bases, leaving 11 bases between the germline ends. The CDR3 totals 13 residues. Germline lookup yields CDR1 SGHTA and CDR2 FQGNSA. The CDR3 DNA reads TGTGCCAGCAGCGGCCTCTGGGGAGATACGCAGTATTTT. Translated: CASSGLWGDTQYF. Full variable domain (missing parts from reference TRBV7-2 and TRBJ2-3): GAGVSQSPSNKVTEKGKDVELRCDPISGHTALYWYRQSLGQGLEFLIYFQGNSAPDKSGLPSDRFSAERTGGSVSTLTIQRTQQEDSAVYLCASSGLWGDTQYFGPGTRLTVL.

The chain joins TRBV28 to TRBJ1-4; 9 bases align to TRBD1. CDR1 and CDR2 (germline): MDHEN, SYDVKM. CDR3 length: 16 residues. V lost 8 bases to trimming and J lost 8 bases; unmatched junction nucleotides: 15. CDR3 sequence: CASRSGQGLTREKLFF. CDR3 sequence (DNA): TGTGCCAGCCGCTCGGGACAGGGCCTTACTCGCGAAAAACTGTTTTTT.

This clone was found a few times. The chain is built from TRBV6-5 and TRBJ2-2; D is undetermined. The germline CDR1 and CDR2 sequences are MNHEY and SVGAGI. Trimming pared 3 bases from V and 4 bases from J, leaving 3 bases between. The CDR3 covers 12 residues. The CDR3 protein is CASSYITGELFF. CDR3 bases: TGTGCCAGCAGTTATATCACCGGGGAGCTGTTTTTT.

This chain uses TRBV30 with TRBJ1-1, with D perhaps TRBD1 (6 bases). This CDR3 spans 13 amino acids. V lost 4 bases to trimming and J lost 1 base, with 10 bases between them. Germline V gene data show CDR1 as GTSNPN and CDR2 as SVGIG (reference sequence). The CDR3 protein is CAWTKTGNTEAFF. CDR3 bases: TGTGCCTGGACCAAGACAGGGAACACTGAAGCTTTCTTT.

This chain links TRBV10-3 with TRBJ2-1, with 10 nucleotides matching TRBD2. This CDR3 spans 16 amino acids. Germline lookup yields CDR1 ENHRY and CDR2 SYGVKD. With V trimmed by 2 bases and J by 6 bases, 7 bases remained unmatched. For the CDR3, the DNA is TGTGCCATCAGTGAGGGATTCGGACTAGCGGCCAATGAGCAGTTCTTC. Its protein product is CAISEGFGLAANEQFF.